Below, 32 T cell receptor beta chains from the same sample are listed, as sequenced in a study of shared clonotypes between healthy human individuals. TCRdb keeps only in-frame clones here, not all; method: immunoSEQ multiplex PCR. In the table there are 980,000 or so clones, approximately 80% of which are singletons. Specimen: memory CD4+ T cells sorted from blood. The subset was: CD45RA-negative fraction. The source of these receptors is a man between 18 and 35 years old in good health.

The rearrangement joins TRBV5-4 to TRBJ1-6; D is uncertain. This CDR3 comprises 15 residues. The germline V and J ends were trimmed by 4 bases and 10 bases, with 18 bases remaining between them. CDR1 SGHNT and CDR2 YYREEE come from the germline V gene (reference sequence). The CDR3 spells CASSRETAGWSPLHF. The CDR3 DNA follows: TGTGCCAGCAGCCGAGAGACGGCGGGATGGTCACCCCTCCACTTT.

A word on this clone: Other DNA variants within this sample encode the same CDR3. This sequence joins TRBV5-6 and TRBJ2-1, with D uncertain. In germline, CDR1 is SGHDT, CDR2 YYEEEE. Between the trimmed V and J ends, which lost 0 bases and 4 bases, there was a span of 5 bases. This CDR3 contains 13 residues. CDR3 sequence reads: CASSLDRYNEQFF. The DNA for the CDR3 is TGTGCCAGCAGCTTGGATAGGTACAATGAGCAGTTCTTC.

The rearrangement joins TRBV7-2 to TRBJ2-3, with D perhaps assigned TRBD1 or TRBD2 (5 bases each). Trimming left V 5 bases short and J 2 bases short, with 14 bases between. Germline V gives CDR1 SGHTA, CDR2 FQGNSA. The CDR3 contains 15 residues. CDR3 residues: CASSPRGGVTDTQYF. The CDR3 region has the DNA TGTGCCAGCAGCCCCCGGGGCGGCGTCACAGATACGCAGTATTTT.

This clone was detected ten times or more. V and J are TRBV11-2 and TRBJ1-2; 9 nucleotides match TRBD1. This CDR3 comprises 16 residues. J lost 4 bases, V lost 5 bases, and 11 bases had no gene match. CDR1 is SGHAT, CDR2 FQNNGV, per germline. CDR3 nucleotide sequence: TGTGCCAGCAGCACCAGTAAGACAGGGGGTCTCTATGGCTACACCTTC. It encodes CASSTSKTGGLYGYTF.

Remarks on this clone: Germline and junction disagree at one end, which may indicate a read error. This chain uses TRBV20-1 with TRBJ1-1, with a weak D call TRBD1 (5 bases). This CDR3 region has 10 residues. Germline V gene data show CDR1 as DFQATT and CDR2 as SNEGSKA (reference sequence). CDR3 sequence (DNA): TGCGCAGGGTCTGACACTGAAGCTCTCTTT. This gives the protein CAGSDTEALF.

The genes are TRBV9 and TRBJ2-3, with 11 bases matching TRBD2. The CDR3 is 17 residues long. The germline CDR1 and CDR2 sequences are SGDLS and YYNGEE. V was pared by 0 bases and J by 2 bases, with 5 bases of the junction left unmatched. CDR3 in DNA: TGTGCCAGCAGCGTAGGGGCTAGCGGGAGGAACACAGATACGCAGTATTTT. This encodes CASSVGASGRNTDTQYF.

This clone was seen a handful of times. This chain joins TRBV10-1 and TRBJ1-3; D call uncertain. This CDR3 has 15 amino acids. Germline V CDR1 and CDR2: WNHNN, SYGVQD (reference sequence). V lost 2 bases, J lost 2 bases, and 10 bases lay in between. The CDR3 here is CASSEGSGAGNTIYF. CDR3 DNA sequence: TGCGCCAGCAGTGAGGGATCGGGCGCTGGAAACACCATATATTTT.

V gene TRBV19 combines with J gene TRBJ2-1; no clear D. Trimming removed 4 bases from V and 5 bases from J, with 6 bases in between. The CDR3 contains 12 residues. Germline lookup yields CDR1 LNHDA and CDR2 SQIVND (reference sequence). The CDR3 DNA follows: TGTGCCAGTAGTACGAATCACAATGAGCAGTTCTTC. Its translation is CASSTNHNEQFF.

The chain links TRBV4-1 to TRBJ2-5, with 7 positions matching TRBD1. Germline V gives CDR1 MGHRA, CDR2 YSYEKL. J gave up 1 base and V 3 bases, and 5 bases lay outside the gene matches. The CDR3 loop spans 15 amino acids. CDR3 DNA: TGCGCCAGCAGCCAGGGGACAGTGATCCAAGAGACCCAGTACTTC. Translated, it gives CASSQGTVIQETQYF.

The J gene is TRBJ1-2, the V gene TRBV5-6; TRBD1 matches at 9 bases. V lost 0 bases and J lost 9; bases outside the gene matches: 9. The CDR3 runs 15 residues. Germline V CDR1 and CDR2: SGHDT, YYEEEE. The CDR3 region has the DNA TGTGCCAGCAGCTTGGTGAGCAGGACAGGGGTTAGCTACACCTTC. It encodes CASSLVSRTGVSYTF.

This chain uses TRBV19 with TRBJ2-5; perhaps TRBD1 as D (6 bases). This CDR3 is 12 amino acids long. CDR1 is LNHDA, CDR2 SQIVND, per germline (reference sequence). Trimming removed 8 bases from V and 3 bases from J, with 10 bases in between. The CDR3 region has the DNA TGTGCCAGTGGCAGGGACAAAGAGACCCAGTACTTC. Amino acid sequence: CASGRDKETQYF.

This chain links TRBV7-9 with TRBJ1-4, with no clear D. The V gene's germline CDR1 is SEHNR and CDR2 FQNEAQ (reference sequence). With 2 bases removed from V and 0 bases from J, the gap between germline ends came to 7 bases. The CDR3 runs 15 residues. This chain's CDR3 is CASSLIQPTNEKLFF. For the CDR3, the DNA is TGTGCCAGCAGCTTAATACAGCCAACTAATGAAAAACTGTTTTTT.

The chain uses TRBV7-9 and TRBJ2-3; D is perhaps TRBD1 (6 bases). Looked up from germline, CDR1 is SEHNR and CDR2 is FQNEAQ (reference sequence). The V end lost 5 bases, the J end lost 2 bases, and 17 bases lay between the germline ends. The CDR3 is 16 residues long. The DNA of the CDR3 is TGTGCCAGCAGCCCCAGGGGTAGTCCACTCACAGATACGCAGTATTTT. Encoded protein: CASSPRGSPLTDTQYF.

This clone appeared once. The chain recombines TRBV6-6 with TRBJ2-5, with no clear D. Germline assignment: CDR1 MNHNY and CDR2 SVGAGI (reference sequence). V was trimmed by 4 bases and J by 1 base, leaving 7 bases between them. The CDR3 is 13 residues long. The CDR3 loop reads CASSLAIQETQYF. CDR3 DNA: TGTGCCAGCAGTTTGGCAATCCAAGAGACCCAGTACTTC.

As regards this clone: The identical CDR3 is also encoded by other nucleotide sequences in the sample. The V call is TRBV10-3, the J call TRBJ1-1; D is undetermined. The V end lost 0 bases, the J end lost 0 bases, and 8 bases lay between the germline ends. Looked up from germline, CDR1 is ENHRY and CDR2 is SYGVKD. This CDR3 is built from 15 residues. The CDR3 region has the DNA TGTGCCATCAGTGAGTCCGGCCTGATGAACACTGAAGCTTTCTTT. This sequence encodes CAISESGLMNTEAFF.

The rearrangement uses TRBV19 and TRBJ1-2; D is possibly TRBD1 (5 bases). The V end lost 5 bases, the J end lost 0 bases, and 10 bases lay between the germline ends. CDR3 size: 14 residues. The germline V gene has CDR1 LNHDA and CDR2 SQIVND (reference sequence). The CDR3 DNA follows: TGTGCCAGTAGTGAACAGGCCGCTAACTATGGCTACACCTTC. Protein: CASSEQAANYGYTF.

The chain uses TRBV6-1 and TRBJ2-2; possible D gene TRBD2, 6 bases. The germline V gene encodes CDR1 MNHNS and CDR2 SASEGT. This CDR3 has 14 amino acids. V lost 2 bases, J lost 6 bases, and 10 bases lay in between. CDR3 in amino acids: CASSERGRSGELFF. DNA for the CDR3: TGTGCCAGCAGTGAAAGAGGGAGGTCCGGGGAGCTGTTTTTT.

The chain is built from TRBV5-4 and TRBJ1-2; 7 nucleotides match TRBD1. The germline CDR1 and CDR2 sequences are SGHNT and YYREEE (reference sequence). The CDR3 sequence is 15 residues long. V lost 3 bases and J lost 6; bases outside the gene matches: 11. CDR3 protein: CASSSPQQGQNGYTF. The CDR3 coding sequence is TGTGCCAGCAGCTCCCCCCAACAGGGGCAGAATGGCTACACCTTC.

This clone was seen more than once but under ten times. The chain carries TRBV23-1 and TRBJ1-5; 7 bases are a match to TRBD1. TRBV23-1 is annotated as an ORF whose role is uncertain. The length of the CDR3 is 14 residues. Trimming at V came to 5 bases and at J to 3 bases, leaving 4 bases not matched to a gene. CDR3 residues: CASSRGGVNQPQHF. The DNA of the CDR3 is TGCGCCAGCAGTAGAGGGGGCGTCAATCAGCCCCAGCATTTT.

This clone was recorded only once. The chain has TRBV29-1 and TRBJ2-4, with no clear D. Trimming took off 4 bases at V and 3 bases at J, with 13 bases between the two ends. CDR1 is SQVTM, CDR2 ANQGSEA, per germline. The CDR3 extends over 14 amino acids. CDR3 in amino acids: CSVATYVGKNIQYF. In nucleotides, the CDR3 is TGCAGCGTTGCGACGTACGTAGGCAAAAACATTCAGTACTTC.

The rearrangement joins TRBV30 to TRBJ2-7, with 10 bases matching TRBD2. The trim removed 3 bases at V and 4 bases at J, leaving 9 bases unmatched. CDR1 and CDR2 from the germline V gene are GTSNPN and SVGIG (reference sequence). The CDR3 loop spans 15 amino acids. The DNA of the CDR3 is TGTGCCTGGAGCTTCATAGCGGGAGGACCTTACGAGCAGTACTTC. Translated, it gives CAWSFIAGGPYEQYF.

The genes are TRBV7-2 and TRBJ2-7; D tentatively reads TRBD1 or TRBD2 (5 bases each). The CDR3 totals 15 residues. V dropped 7 bases and J dropped 0 bases, with 16 bases sitting between them. Germline V CDR1 and CDR2: SGHTA, FQGNSA. CDR3 nucleotides: TGTGCCAGCACCTTTTCGGTGGGGGACTCCTACGAGCAGTACTTC. This translates into CASTFSVGDSYEQYF.

V and J are TRBV19 and TRBJ1-4; 7 nucleotides line up with TRBD1. CDR1 is LNHDA and CDR2 is SQIVND in the germline V gene (reference sequence). With V trimmed by 5 bases and J by 0 bases, 6 bases remained unmatched. CDR3 length: 16 residues. CDR3 in DNA: TGTGCCAGTAGTTTACAGGGGACTACAACTAATGAAAAACTGTTTTTT. It yields the protein CASSLQGTTTNEKLFF.

The chain employs TRBV5-6 and TRBJ2-1; the match to TRBD2 covers 12 bases. The length of the CDR3 is 15 residues. With V trimmed by 4 bases and J by 10 bases, 9 bases remained unmatched. CDR1 and CDR2 (germline): SGHDT, YYEEEE. The CDR3 loop is CASSVGLAGQVEQFF. CDR3 DNA sequence: TGTGCCAGCAGCGTCGGACTAGCGGGGCAGGTCGAGCAGTTCTTC.

The chain couples TRBV5-1 to TRBJ2-3; D ambiguous. V shed 4 bases and J shed 1 base, with 10 bases lying between them. The CDR3 extends over 14 amino acids. Germline V gives CDR1 SGHRS, CDR2 YFSETQ. The CDR3 nucleotides are TGCGCCAGCAGCACCTATGAGGGCACAGATACGCAGTATTTT. This translates into CASSTYEGTDTQYF.

This clone was recorded only once. The CDR3 is CASRSGTGGFGGYTF. The CDR3 DNA reads TGTGCCAGCAGAAGCGGGACAGGGGGCTTCGGGGGCTACACCTTC. The chain is built from TRBV27 and TRBJ1-2, with 12 positions matching TRBD1. Germline V gene data show CDR1 as MNHEY and CDR2 as SMNVEV (reference sequence). This CDR3 region has 15 residues. V trimming: 6 bases; J trimming: 8 bases; junction bases outside the gene matches: 10.

As for this clone: The same CDR3 also results from other DNA sequences found in this sample. This rearrangement joins TRBV19 to TRBJ2-6, with 7 bases matching TRBD1. The J segment lost 2 bases and the V segment lost 5 bases, leaving 3 bases of the junction unmatched. The CDR3 extends over 15 amino acids. Germline CDR1 reads LNHDA; CDR2 reads SQIVND (reference sequence). CDR3 coding DNA: TGTGCCAGTAGTGCAGACAGGGCTGGGGCCAACGTCCTGACTTTC. Encoded protein: CASSADRAGANVLTF.

V usage is TRBV7-9 and J usage is TRBJ2-1; 8 bases line up with TRBD1. With 2 bases clipped from V and 3 bases from J, the junction kept 3 bases outside the gene matches. CDR1 is SEHNR, CDR2 FQNEAQ, per germline (reference sequence). CDR3 length: 15 residues. The CDR3, as DNA: TGTGCCAGCAGCTTAATCGGGACAGGCTACAATGAGCAGTTCTTC. Translation gives CASSLIGTGYNEQFF.

This clone has only a few counts. V gene TRBV7-3 combines with J gene TRBJ2-7, with TRBD1 matching over 11 bases. CDR3 size: 15 residues. Losses at the gene ends were 5 bases for V and 3 bases for J; bases not matched to a gene: 6. The V gene's germline CDR1 is SGHTA and CDR2 FQGTGA. The DNA of the CDR3 is TGTGCCAGCAGCATGGGACAGGGGGTGTTCTACGAGCAGTACTTC. Translation gives CASSMGQGVFYEQYF.

The CDR3 sequence is CAWIIAGGSYNEQFF. CDR3 nucleotide sequence: TGTGCCTGGATTATAGCGGGGGGTTCCTACAATGAGCAGTTCTTC. The V and J genes are TRBV30 and TRBJ2-1; 10 bases fit TRBD2. This CDR3 has 15 amino acids. Per the germline V gene, CDR1 is GTSNPN and CDR2 is SVGIG (reference sequence). V lost 4 bases, J lost 1 base, and 4 bases stayed unmatched. The full variable domain, completed using reference TRBV30 and TRBJ2-1, is SQTIHQWPATLVQPVGSPLSLECTVEGTSNPNLYWYRQAAGRGLQLLFYSVGIGQISSEVPQNLSASRPQDRQFILSSKKLLLSDSGFYLCAWIIAGGSYNEQFFGPGTRLTVL.

J is TRBJ1-1 and V is TRBV28, with no clear D. Deletions cut 6 bases from V and 0 bases from J, with 11 bases between. The CDR3 is made up of 14 amino acids. Per the germline V gene, CDR1 is MDHEN and CDR2 is SYDVKM. The CDR3 loop is CASRPLSLNTEAFF. CDR3 bases: TGTGCCAGCAGGCCCCTCTCCTTGAACACTGAAGCTTTCTTT.

The V call is TRBV5-4, the J call TRBJ2-7, with D hard to call. The V end lost 1 base, the J end lost 2 bases, and 10 bases lay between the germline ends. This CDR3 comprises 14 residues. CDR1 is SGHNT and CDR2 is YYREEE in the germline V gene (reference sequence). CDR3 nucleotide sequence: TGTGCCAGCAGCTTGTTCGGGCTTACCTACGAGCAGTACTTC. Encoded protein: CASSLFGLTYEQYF.